These 27 T cell receptor beta chains were all obtained from the same sample, sequenced in a study of spatial heterogeneity in lung cancer. Each CDR3 protein is one row after TCRdb ran MiXCR on the 5' RACE reads. The table shows about 48,000 distinct CDR3 sequences, with less than 6% occurring only once. Time point meaning: sample taken at primary tumor resection. Whole RNA came from tumor, nontumor lung or frozen PBMC and was sequenced without being sorted. This specimen was PBMCs, taken at surgery. The origin of the receptors is a male donor with early-stage non-small cell lung cancer.

This clonotype was detected many times. This rearrangement joins TRBV19 to TRBJ2-1, with 15 bases aligning to TRBD2. CDR3 length equals 15 residues. The J segment lost 7 bases and the V segment lost 9 bases, leaving 7 bases of the junction unmatched. CDR1 is LNHDA, CDR2 SQIVND, per germline (reference sequence). In DNA form, the CDR3 reads TGTGCCAGCTGGACTAGCGGGAGGGCCTCGAATGAGCAGTTCTTC. It encodes CASWTSGRASNEQFF.

This clonotype has ten or more counts. The V and J genes are TRBV20-1 and TRBJ2-7; D is ambiguous. Germline V gene sequence: CDR1 DFQATT, CDR2 SNEGSKA (reference sequence). The germline V and J ends were trimmed by 3 bases and 3 bases, with 12 bases remaining between them. The length of the CDR3 is 13 residues. The CDR3 region is CSARDPQVYEQYF. CDR3 in DNA: TGCAGTGCTAGGGACCCGCAGGTCTACGAGCAGTACTTC.

This clonotype was recorded at least ten times. The gene calls are TRBV28 and TRBJ2-7, with 13 bases that match TRBD2. This CDR3 contains 16 residues. J gave up 2 bases and V 8 bases, and 9 bases lay outside the gene matches. CDR1 is MDHEN, CDR2 SYDVKM, per germline. DNA for the CDR3: TGTGCCAGCGGAACTTGGACTAGCGGGAGACCCTACGAGCAGTACTTC. Protein: CASGTWTSGRPYEQYF.

This clonotype showed up just a few times. The chain couples TRBV28 to TRBJ2-3; 9 nucleotides align to TRBD2. CDR3 size: 17 residues. The junction had 5 bases not matched to a gene; V was cut back by 1 base and J by 0 bases. CDR1 is MDHEN and CDR2 is SYDVKM in the germline V gene. The CDR3 nucleotides read TGTGCCAGCAGTTTATTGGGACTAGCAGCTAGCACAGATACGCAGTATTTT. Translating it yields CASSLLGLAASTDTQYF.

This clonotype was counted many times. This sequence joins TRBV5-1 and TRBJ1-3; tentative D call: TRBD1 (6 bases). The CDR3 is made up of 16 amino acids. The V end was cut by 4 bases, the J end by 0 bases, with 14 bases between. CDR1 and CDR2 from the germline V gene are SGHRS and YFSETQ. Here the CDR3 reads CASSEGHLSSGNTIYF. CDR3 nucleotides: TGCGCCAGCAGCGAGGGACACCTCAGCTCTGGAAACACCATATATTTT.

This chain uses TRBV6-7 with TRBJ1-1; D gene uncertain. TRBV6-7 is filed as an ORF, its function uncertain. Trimming stripped 0 bases from V and 2 bases from J, with 16 bases between. The CDR3 covers 17 residues. CDR3 bases: TGTGCCAGCAGTTACTCGGGCGCTGGGGATTTTAACACTGAAGCTTTCTTT. Its protein product is CASSYSGAGDFNTEAFF.

The table lists this clonotype with many counts. The chain uses TRBV7-2 and TRBJ2-7; 7 positions agree with TRBD2. The CDR3 covers 13 residues. Per germline, CDR1 SGHTA and CDR2 FQGNSA. V dropped 6 bases and J dropped 5; count of bases not matched to a gene: 7. The CDR3, as DNA: TGTGCCAGCAGGTCGGGGGGAGTACACGAGCAGTACTTC. Its protein product is CASRSGGVHEQYF.

This clonotype was counted many times. The V gene is TRBV20-1, the J gene TRBJ2-1, with a tentative D call TRBD2 (5 bases). Germline CDR1 DFQATT, CDR2 SNEGSKA (reference sequence). The V gene lost 6 bases and the J gene lost 4 bases, with 13 bases spanning the gap. The CDR3 has 13 residues. CDR3 sequence: CSARRRTYNEQFF. CDR3 sequence (DNA): TGCAGTGCCCGTCGGAGGACTTACAATGAGCAGTTCTTC.

This clonotype was found many times. The rearrangement joins TRBV7-2 to TRBJ1-4; D ambiguous. The CDR3 contains 14 residues. The germline V gene has CDR1 SGHTA and CDR2 FQGNSA. Trimming took off 4 bases at V and 7 bases at J, with 13 bases between the two ends. The CDR3: CASSSAKEGEKLFF. The CDR3 DNA reads TGTGCCAGCAGCTCGGCGAAAGAAGGTGAAAAACTGTTTTTT.

This clonotype was counted at least ten times. The rearrangement uses TRBV6-2 or TRBV6-3 and TRBJ2-1; 15 bases match TRBD2. Germline assignment: CDR1 MNHEY and CDR2 SVGEGT. The V segment lost 5 bases and the J segment 9 bases; nucleotides outside the gene matches: 5. The CDR3 has 15 amino acids. The CDR3 sequence: CASSPRTSGRAEQFF. The CDR3 bases are TGTGCCAGCAGTCCCCGGACTAGCGGGAGGGCTGAGCAGTTCTTC.

This clonotype was recorded many times. The chain combines TRBV20-1 with TRBJ1-1; 7 bases are a match to TRBD1. Germline-derived CDR1 and CDR2 are DFQATT and SNEGSKA (reference sequence). CDR3 length: 13 residues. Trimming cost V 6 bases and J 5 bases; bases outside gene matches: 9. The CDR3 coding sequence is TGCAGTGCGATCGAGGGGGCGCGGACTGAAGCTTTCTTT. Encoded protein: CSAIEGARTEAFF.

The DNA of the CDR3 is TGTGCCAGCACCCGGTATGATACGCAGTATTTT. This codes for CASTRYDTQYF. This chain uses TRBV28 with TRBJ2-3, with unresolved D. Germline V lookup: CDR1 MDHEN, CDR2 SYDVKM. Trimming pared 7 bases from V and 6 bases from J, leaving 8 bases between. This CDR3 contains 11 residues.

This clonotype was counted ten times or more. The chain is built from TRBV7-2 and TRBJ1-2, with 10 bases matching TRBD1. This CDR3 contains 15 residues. The germline V gene encodes CDR1 SGHTA and CDR2 FQGNSA. Unmatched junction bases numbered 6, after V lost 5 bases and J lost 3 bases. The CDR3 DNA reads as TGTGCCAGCAGCCCAAAGACAGGGGGCGACTATGGCTACACCTTC. Translated: CASSPKTGGDYGYTF.

This clonotype was seen many times. This chain connects TRBV30 to TRBJ2-1; 15 positions agree with TRBD2. This CDR3 comprises 16 residues. Germline trimming cut 2 bases from V and 3 bases from J; bases unmatched to any gene: 2. Per the germline V gene, CDR1 is GTSNPN and CDR2 is SVGIG (reference sequence). The CDR3 is CAWSKGLAGGYNEQFF. DNA for the CDR3: TGTGCCTGGAGTAAGGGACTAGCGGGGGGCTACAATGAGCAGTTCTTC.

In this sample, this clonotype turned up many times. This chain connects TRBV19 to TRBJ2-1, with 8 bases aligning to TRBD2. The CDR3 has 15 amino acids. Germline CDR1 is LNHDA and CDR2 is SQIVND (reference sequence). V gave up 8 bases and J gave up 1 base; unmatched junction bases: 7. CDR3 nucleotide sequence: TGTGCCAGTCAAAAGCGGGAGCGGTCCTACAATGAGCAGTTCTTC. This translates into CASQKRERSYNEQFF.

This clonotype was found many times. This chain links TRBV27 with TRBJ2-7, with TRBD1 matching 7 bases. The trim removed 4 bases at V and 0 bases at J, leaving 3 bases unmatched. Germline-derived CDR1 and CDR2 are MNHEY and SMNVEV (reference sequence). The CDR3 spans 14 residues. The CDR3 bases are TGTGCCAGCAGTTACCAGGGGGTCTCCTACGAGCAGTACTTC. This sequence encodes CASSYQGVSYEQYF.

This clonotype has at least ten counts. The chain is built from TRBV7-3 and TRBJ2-1; 9 bases align to TRBD2. Germline CDR1 is SGHTA and CDR2 is FQGTGA. The CDR3 has 13 amino acids. With V trimmed by 5 bases and J by 12 bases, 8 bases remained unmatched. CDR3 region: CASSLGAGGRQFF. In nucleotides, the CDR3 is TGTGCCAGCAGCCTCGGCGCGGGGGGGAGGCAGTTCTTC.

This clonotype was observed at least ten times. V usage is TRBV12-3 or TRBV12-4 and J usage is TRBJ1-1; D not certain. The CDR3 is made up of 14 amino acids. The germline V and J ends were trimmed by 0 bases and 2 bases, with 7 bases remaining between them. The CDR3 DNA reads as TGTGCCAGCAGTTTAGCTACGGAAAACACTGAAGCTTTCTTT. This codes for CASSLATENTEAFF.

This clonotype was seen many times. DNA for the CDR3: TGCGCCAGCAGCCCCCGGGGTGGTAGCGCCTCCTACGAGCAGTACTTC. Amino acids: CASSPRGGSASYEQYF. This chain links TRBV5-1 with TRBJ2-7; a weak D match, TRBD2 (5 bases). With 4 bases removed from V and 0 bases from J, the gap between germline ends came to 17 bases. The CDR3 sequence is 16 residues long. CDR1 SGHRS and CDR2 YFSETQ come from the germline V gene.

This clonotype was recorded many times. The chain uses TRBV5-4 and TRBJ2-7; possible D gene TRBD1, 6 bases. Germline CDR1 reads SGHNT; CDR2 reads YYREEE (reference sequence). CDR3 length: 13 residues. V dropped 9 bases and J dropped 1 base, with 14 bases sitting between them. The CDR3 region is CAIKPTGSYEQYF. The CDR3 region has the DNA TGTGCCATCAAACCGACAGGTTCCTACGAGCAGTACTTC. Together with reference TRBV5-4 and TRBJ2-7, the CDR3 gives the full variable domain: ETGVTQSPTHLIKTRGQQVTLRCSSQSGHNTVSWYQQALGQGPQFIFQYYREEENGRGNFPPRFSGLQFPNYSSELNVNALELDDSALYLCAIKPTGSYEQYFGPGTRLTVT.

This clonotype appeared many times. The chain recombines TRBV7-2 with TRBJ2-3; D is undetermined. The V end was cut by 5 bases, the J end by 0 bases, with 12 bases between. The CDR3 is 15 residues long. Germline V CDR1 and CDR2: SGHTA, FQGNSA. The CDR3 nucleotides read TGTGCCAGCAGCGCCCGGAGAGCTAGCACAGATACGCAGTATTTT. This codes for CASSARRASTDTQYF.

A word on this clonotype: A read error is possible here, since a much larger clone lies one base away. The J gene is TRBJ2-3, the V gene TRBV5-1, with D possibly being TRBD1 (5 bases). The germline V gene has CDR1 SGHRS and CDR2 YFSETQ. The length of the CDR3 is 14 residues. Written as DNA, the CDR3 is TGCGCCAGCAGCTTCCATAGTAGCACAGGTACGCAGTATTTT. Protein sequence: CASSFHSSTGTQYF.

The chain links TRBV19 to TRBJ2-5; no firm D call. Germline CDR1 reads LNHDA; CDR2 reads SQIVND (reference sequence). This CDR3 region has 14 residues. Trimming cost V 4 bases and J 3 bases, with 12 bases left between them. The CDR3 DNA is TGTGCCAGTAGTAGCCCGAGCCGGGAAGAGACCCAGTACTTC. Translation gives CASSSPSREETQYF.

In this sample, this clonotype turned up many times. The rearrangement joins TRBV29-1 to TRBJ2-2; TRBD1 agrees at 9 bases. CDR1 SQVTM and CDR2 ANQGSEA come from the germline V gene. There are 14 residues in the CDR3. V dropped 6 bases and J dropped 15; count of bases not matched to a gene: 17. Here the CDR3 reads CSVQDRGKGLMLFF. The CDR3, as DNA: TGCAGCGTCCAAGACAGGGGGAAGGGGCTAATGTTGTTTTTT.

With regard to this clonotype: Being one base from a much bigger clone, this may be a read error. The chain is built from TRBV7-2 and TRBJ2-5, with D possibly matching TRBD2 (7 bases). Trimming cost V 5 bases and J 4 bases, with 14 bases left between them. The CDR3 length is 14 residues. Germline CDR1 SGHTA, CDR2 FQGNSA. CDR3 nucleotide sequence: TGTGCCAGCAGCATAAGCGGGACACGAGAGACCCAGTACTTC. It specifies CASSISGTRETQYF.

The table lists this clonotype with many counts. The V gene is TRBV18, the J gene TRBJ2-4; unclear D gene. CDR3 length: 15 residues. Germline V gene lookup returns CDR1 KGHSH and CDR2 LQKENI. V lost 1 base and J 7 bases, leaving 14 bases between the germline ends. The DNA for the CDR3 is TGTGCCAGCTCACCACGGGAAACCGATAGGAACATTCAGTACTTC. It encodes CASSPRETDRNIQYF.

There are many counts of this clonotype. V usage is TRBV12-3 or TRBV12-4 and J usage is TRBJ1-2; the D is unclear. Trimming cost V 2 bases and J 4 bases, with 8 bases left between them. The CDR3 loop spans 13 amino acids. The CDR3 protein is CASSLQDSYGYTF. The DNA for the CDR3 is TGTGCCAGCAGTTTACAGGATTCCTATGGCTACACCTTC.